This T cell receptor (beta chain) is drawn from a study of CD8+ T cells in alopecia areata. Turning to the study itself: The study gave tofacitinib for 6 to 18 months, then 6 months off drug. Treated patients were scored for severity by percent of scalp affected.

Treatment meaning: oral pan-JAK inhibitor, 5-10 mg twice daily. RNA, once extracted, was reverse transcribed into cDNA for use as the sequencing template. Profiling relied on immunoSEQ multiplex PCR, and the TCRdb table lists in-frame clones only, not all of them. The sample includes about 200,000 clones, roughly 60% seen only once; the top ten take over 0.9%. This clone has only a few counts. The target antigen is unknown. Whole-study findings and limits: Administration of tofacitinib significantly diminished scalp clonality and expanded CD8+ clones within the top 100.

Here the sequenced sample was CD4+ T cells sorted from blood, taken at week 24, from a patient treated with tofacitinib. The source of this sequence is a human donor with alopecia areata.

The CDR3 protein is CASSLEARVSNQPQHF. The CDR3, as DNA: TGTGCCAGCAGCTTAGAGGCCAGGGTTAGCAATCAGCCCCAGCATTTT. V and J are TRBV7-2 and TRBJ1-5; D is possibly TRBD1 (5 bases). Trimming removed 1 base at V and 0 bases at J, with 10 bases between. CDR1 is SGHTA and CDR2 is FQGNSA in the germline V gene. The CDR3 is 16 residues long.